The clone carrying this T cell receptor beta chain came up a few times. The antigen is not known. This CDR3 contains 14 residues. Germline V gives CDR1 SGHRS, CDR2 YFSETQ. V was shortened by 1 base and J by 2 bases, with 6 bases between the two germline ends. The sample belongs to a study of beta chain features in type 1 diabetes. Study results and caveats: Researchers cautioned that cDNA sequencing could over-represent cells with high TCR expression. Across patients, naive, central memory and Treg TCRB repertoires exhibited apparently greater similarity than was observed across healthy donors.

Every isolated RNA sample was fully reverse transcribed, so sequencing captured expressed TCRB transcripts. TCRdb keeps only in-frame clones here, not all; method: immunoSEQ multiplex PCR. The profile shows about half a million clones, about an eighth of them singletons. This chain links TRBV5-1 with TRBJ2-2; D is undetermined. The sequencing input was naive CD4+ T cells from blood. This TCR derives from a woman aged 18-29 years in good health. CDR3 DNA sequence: TGCGCCAGCAGCTTGATCGCAAACACCGGGGAGCTGTTTTTT. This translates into CASSLIANTGELFF.